What follows are 20 T cell receptor beta chains derived from one specimen sequenced in a study of blood T cell repertoires in COVID-19. The repertoire was sequenced with immunoSEQ multiplex PCR; TCRdb's copy has only in-frame clones and lacks some. The data contain some 220,000 clones, about nine tenths of them singletons. The material sequenced was PBMCs or T cells enriched from blood (not recorded which). The source of these receptors is a woman in her twenties or thirties who had recovered from COVID-19.

This clone was observed once. The chain is built from TRBV27 and TRBJ1-2; possible D gene TRBD1, 5 bases. The CDR3 spans 14 residues. Trimming shortened V by 1 base and J by 7 bases, and 13 bases separated the two germline ends. The germline CDR1 and CDR2 sequences are MNHEY and SMNVEV (reference sequence). In DNA, the CDR3 is TGTGCCAGCAGTTTATATGGGGACGGGAGTGGCTACACCTTC. Translated: CASSLYGDGSGYTF.

The chain couples TRBV6-2 or TRBV6-3 to TRBJ2-3; tentatively, D is TRBD2 (6 bases). V gave up 5 bases and J gave up 3 bases, with 9 bases separating them. The CDR3 has 13 residues. From germline, CDR1 is MNHEY and CDR2 SVGEGT. The CDR3 region is CASSRLETDTQYF. The CDR3, as DNA: TGTGCCAGCAGTAGACTAGAGACAGATACGCAGTATTTT.

The rearrangement uses TRBV11-3 and TRBJ1-2; 8 nucleotides line up with TRBD1. Trimming took 6 bases from V and 8 from J; bases not matched to a gene: 8. This CDR3 spans 13 amino acids. Germline V CDR1 and CDR2: SGHNT, YENEEA. The CDR3 here is CASSLTGGRGYTF. The CDR3 nucleotides read TGTGCCAGCAGTCTCACAGGGGGGCGCGGCTACACCTTC.

In this sample, this clone turned up a few times. V is TRBV3-1 (or the pseudogene TRBV3-2) and J is TRBJ2-5, with 15 bases lining up with TRBD2. Trimming removed 4 bases from V and 2 bases from J; junction bases left unmatched: 5. Germline lookup yields CDR1 LGHDT and CDR2 YNNKEL (reference sequence). CDR3 length: 17 amino acids. CDR3 region: CASSPRGLAGGQETQYF. In DNA form, the CDR3 reads TGTGCCAGCAGCCCAAGGGGACTAGCGGGGGGTCAAGAGACCCAGTACTTC.

V usage is TRBV29-1 and J usage is TRBJ1-1; D gene unclear. V was cut by 4 bases and J by 1 base, with 13 bases left in between. Germline assignment: CDR1 SQVTM and CDR2 ANQGSEA. The CDR3 loop spans 14 amino acids. The CDR3 loop is CSVVSVEGNTEAFF. For the CDR3, the DNA is TGCAGCGTTGTGAGCGTTGAGGGGAACACTGAAGCTTTCTTT.

This chain links TRBV6-5 with TRBJ1-5; a possible D gene is TRBD1 (5 bases). The germline V and J ends were trimmed by 9 bases and 4 bases, with 13 bases remaining between them. Germline CDR1 is MNHEY and CDR2 is SVGAGI. The CDR3 extends over 13 amino acids. Here the CDR3 reads CASRGDRNQPQHF. As DNA, the CDR3 is TGTGCCAGTAGGGGTGATCGAAATCAGCCCCAGCATTTT.

This chain connects TRBV27 to TRBJ2-3, with 7 bases that match TRBD2. J was trimmed by 6 bases and V by 1 base; bases with no gene match: 4. The CDR3 is 14 residues long. Germline V lookup: CDR1 MNHEY, CDR2 SMNVEV (reference sequence). CDR3: CASSLYAGDDTQYF. The CDR3 region has the DNA TGTGCCAGCAGTTTATATGCGGGGGATGATACGCAGTATTTT.

The chain joins TRBV7-2 to TRBJ1-2; 7 positions match TRBD1. The CDR3 runs to 15 residues. The germline gives CDR1 SGHTA, CDR2 FQGNSA. With 1 base clipped from V and 7 bases from J, the junction kept 9 bases outside the gene matches. The CDR3 DNA follows: TGTGCCAGCAGCTTAGATGCAGGGGGTGATTCTGGCTACACCTTC. Encoded protein: CASSLDAGGDSGYTF.

The chain uses TRBV30 and TRBJ2-7, with a weak D call TRBD2 (5 bases). The CDR3 sequence is 13 residues long. Trimming pared 7 bases from V and 6 bases from J, leaving 19 bases between. The germline V gene has CDR1 GTSNPN and CDR2 SVGIG (reference sequence). The CDR3 spells CASLLSSHLEQYF. The CDR3 coding sequence is TGTGCCTCCCTCCTGTCTAGCCATCTCGAGCAGTACTTC.

This chain joins TRBV6-6 and TRBJ1-1; D is perhaps TRBD1 (6 bases). The V end lost 5 bases, the J end lost 0 bases, and 22 bases lay between the germline ends. CDR3 length: 18 residues. CDR1 is MNHNY and CDR2 is SVGAGI in the germline V gene (reference sequence). CDR3 protein: CASSPPPGVGALNTEAFF. The CDR3 DNA sequence: TGTGCCAGCAGTCCCCCCCCAGGGGTCGGGGCACTGAACACTGAAGCTTTCTTT.

This clone was observed a handful of times. Distinct nucleotide sequences in the sample also encode this CDR3. The chain is built from TRBV4-3 and TRBJ1-2, with D possibly TRBD1 on 6 matching bases. The V end lost 1 base, the J end lost 3 bases, and 9 bases lay between the germline ends. The length of the CDR3 is 14 residues. Germline V gene lookup returns CDR1 LGHNA and CDR2 YSLEER. CDR3 DNA sequence: TGCGCCAGCAGCCAAGGATCAGGGGACTATGGCTACACCTTC. Its translation: CASSQGSGDYGYTF.

This clone was seen once. The chain carries TRBV19 and TRBJ1-2; tentatively, D is TRBD1 (6 bases). Germline values: CDR1 LNHDA, CDR2 SQIVND (reference sequence). This CDR3 is built from 15 residues. The germline V and J ends were trimmed by 4 bases and 3 bases, with 15 bases remaining between them. The CDR3 reads CASSTGAFQDYGYTF. The CDR3 nucleotides read TGTGCCAGTAGTACAGGGGCCTTTCAGGACTATGGCTACACCTTC.

The sample holds one count of this clone. The J gene is TRBJ2-5, the V gene TRBV7-2; TRBD1 agrees at 9 bases. Germline values: CDR1 SGHTA, CDR2 FQGNSA. After removal of 5 bases from V and 3 bases from J, the junction contained 7 bases not matched to a gene. The CDR3 runs 15 residues. CDR3 bases: TGTGCCAGCAGCCCGAGGTGGACAGGGGAAGAGACCCAGTACTTC. Translated: CASSPRWTGEETQYF.

The chain carries TRBV5-1 and TRBJ2-7; D is ambiguous. Per the germline V gene, CDR1 is SGHRS and CDR2 is YFSETQ. V was clipped by 4 bases and J by 1 base, with 12 bases between them. The CDR3 totals 14 residues. CDR3 coding DNA: TGCGCCAGCAGCCTCGAGGTAGAATCCTACGAGCAGTACTTC. Protein product: CASSLEVESYEQYF.

The chain employs TRBV6-5 and TRBJ2-7; 13 bases are shared with TRBD2. The germline CDR1 and CDR2 sequences are MNHEY and SVGAGI. V shed 7 bases, J shed 3 bases, and the junction held 6 bases outside the gene matches. The CDR3 is 15 amino acids. CDR3 DNA: TGTGCCAGCACCTCGGGACTAGCGGGGATCTACGAGCAGTACTTC. Its protein product is CASTSGLAGIYEQYF.

J is TRBJ1-6 and V is TRBV4-3; D may be TRBD1 (6 bases). This CDR3 comprises 16 residues. Trimming left V 0 bases short and J 5 bases short, with 11 bases between. Germline V gives CDR1 LGHNA, CDR2 YSLEER. CDR3 sequence (DNA): TGCGCCAGCAGCCAAGACCGGACAGTCCATAATTCACCCCTCCACTTT. Amino acids: CASSQDRTVHNSPLHF.

The chain is built from TRBV12-3 or TRBV12-4 and TRBJ1-1; D perhaps matches TRBD1 (5 bases). This CDR3 is built from 13 residues. V gave up 6 bases and J gave up 7 bases, with 15 bases separating them. CDR3 amino acids: CASRPIPGVEAFF. CDR3 DNA sequence: TGTGCCAGCAGACCCATCCCGGGGGTTGAAGCTTTCTTT.

The V gene is TRBV19, the J gene TRBJ1-2; D is uncertain. The CDR3 spans 13 residues. Between the trimmed V and J ends, which lost 0 bases and 5 bases, there was a span of 7 bases. Germline V gene data show CDR1 as LNHDA and CDR2 as SQIVND (reference sequence). The CDR3: CASSIDSTYGYTF. The CDR3 DNA reads as TGTGCCAGTAGTATAGACTCTACTTATGGCTACACCTTC.

CDR3 DNA sequence: TGTGCCAGTAGTATAGACCCCTTCGACAGGTCCCTCTCTGGGGCCAACGTCCTGACTTTC. Translation gives CASSIDPFDRSLSGANVLTF. The chain combines TRBV19 with TRBJ2-6; TRBD1 might be the D (6 bases). V lost 0 bases to trimming and J lost 0 bases, with 18 bases between them. The CDR3 spans 20 residues. Germline V lookup: CDR1 LNHDA, CDR2 SQIVND (reference sequence).

To note about this clone: Other DNA sequences from this sample encode an identical CDR3 as well. The chain links TRBV7-9 to TRBJ2-2; TRBD1 matches 8 bases. The CDR3 contains 15 residues. Germline CDR1 SEHNR, CDR2 FQNEAQ (reference sequence). The junction had 3 bases not matched to a gene; V was cut back by 6 bases and J by 0 bases. Here the CDR3 DNA reads TGTGCCAGCAGTCCGACAGGGGCGAACACCGGGGAGCTGTTTTTT. Amino acids: CASSPTGANTGELFF.